Included here is one T cell receptor (beta chain) sequence, with context. Germline CDR1 is MGHRA and CDR2 is YSYEKL. The length of the CDR3 is 15 residues. The ends lost 1 base at V and 6 bases at J; junction bases unmatched: 5. A single record per CDR3 protein comes from TCRdb applying MiXCR to the RACE reads. The sample comprises 350,000 or so distinct CDR3 sequences, under 9% of which are singletons, and around 8.2% rests with the top ten. The time point here: patch test 1, 2 weeks after DPC sensitization. Treatment meaning: therapeutic diphenylcyclopropenone sensitization with weekly scalp DPC. These data are taken from a study of human T cells and chemical hapten exposure. Background on the study: The scalp of each patient received a weekly diphenylcyclopropenone dose for the full roughly 24-week study.

The receptor's source is a woman between 18 and 30 years old with alopecia areata. Some clones in this sample may be carry-over from other donors' samples. The chain carries TRBV4-1 and TRBJ2-2; 7 bases align to TRBD1. Sequencing was performed on whole blood, taken in connection with sensitization to the hapten diphenylcyclopropenone (DPC). CDR3 residues: CASSQVDRDAGELFF. As DNA, the CDR3 is TGCGCCAGCAGCCAAGTTGACAGGGACGCCGGGGAGCTGTTTTTT.